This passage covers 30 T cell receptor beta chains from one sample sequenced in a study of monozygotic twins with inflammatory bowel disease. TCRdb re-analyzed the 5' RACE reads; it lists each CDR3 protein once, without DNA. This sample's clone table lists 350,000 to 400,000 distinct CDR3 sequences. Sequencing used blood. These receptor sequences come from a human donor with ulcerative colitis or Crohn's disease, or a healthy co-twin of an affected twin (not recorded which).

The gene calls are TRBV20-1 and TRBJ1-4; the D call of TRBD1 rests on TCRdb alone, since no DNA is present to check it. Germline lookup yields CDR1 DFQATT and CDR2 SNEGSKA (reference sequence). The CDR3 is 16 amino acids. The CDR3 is CSAKGQGIVWAEKLFF.

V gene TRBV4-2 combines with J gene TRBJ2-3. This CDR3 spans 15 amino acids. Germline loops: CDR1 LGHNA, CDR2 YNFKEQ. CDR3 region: CASSPDSPSQSLQYF.

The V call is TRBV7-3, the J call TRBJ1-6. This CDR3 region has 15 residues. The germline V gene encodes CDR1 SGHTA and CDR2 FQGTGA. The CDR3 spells CASRLSGLHNSPLHF.

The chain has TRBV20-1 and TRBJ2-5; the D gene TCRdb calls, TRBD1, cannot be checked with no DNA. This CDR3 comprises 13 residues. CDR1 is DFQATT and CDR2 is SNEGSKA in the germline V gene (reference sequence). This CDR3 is CSARGGREETQYF.

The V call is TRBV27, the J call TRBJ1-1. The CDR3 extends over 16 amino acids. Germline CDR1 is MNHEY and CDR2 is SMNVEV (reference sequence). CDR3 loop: CASSLSKRGFGTEAFF.

The CDR3: CASSIGQSDTQYF. The chain joins TRBV19 to TRBJ2-3; TCRdb picks TRBD1, but there is no DNA to check that call. CDR3 length: 13 amino acids. Germline V gene data show CDR1 as LNHDA and CDR2 as SQIVND (reference sequence).

CDR3 sequence: CASSASGGTGELFF. This rearrangement joins TRBV6-4 to TRBJ2-2; TCRdb's assignment of TRBD2 cannot be checked, as there is no DNA. The germline V gene has CDR1 MRHNA and CDR2 SNTAGT. This CDR3 is built from 14 residues.

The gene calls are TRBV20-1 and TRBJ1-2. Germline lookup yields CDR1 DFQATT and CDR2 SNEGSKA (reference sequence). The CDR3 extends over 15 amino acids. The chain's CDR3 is CSAGDDRESNYGYTF.

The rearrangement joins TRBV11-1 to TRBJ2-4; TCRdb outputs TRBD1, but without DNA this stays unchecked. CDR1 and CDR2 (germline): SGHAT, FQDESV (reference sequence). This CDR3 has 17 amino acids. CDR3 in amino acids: CASSLGDRELAKNIQYF.

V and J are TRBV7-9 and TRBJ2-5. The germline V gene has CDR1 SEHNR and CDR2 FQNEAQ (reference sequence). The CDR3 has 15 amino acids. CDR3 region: CASSLVGQAQETQYF.

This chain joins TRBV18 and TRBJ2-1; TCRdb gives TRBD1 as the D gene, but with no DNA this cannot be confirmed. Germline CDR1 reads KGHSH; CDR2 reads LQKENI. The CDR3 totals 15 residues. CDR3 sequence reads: CASSPNRDTRLEQFF.

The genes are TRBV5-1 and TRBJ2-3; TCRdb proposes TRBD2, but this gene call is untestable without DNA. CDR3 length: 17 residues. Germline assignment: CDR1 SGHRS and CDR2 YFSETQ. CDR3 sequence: CASSLGTSHYSTDTQYF.

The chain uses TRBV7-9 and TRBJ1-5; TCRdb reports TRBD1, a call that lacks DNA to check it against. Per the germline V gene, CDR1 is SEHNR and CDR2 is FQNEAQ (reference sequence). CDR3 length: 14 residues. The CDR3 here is CASSSGPGYQPQHF.

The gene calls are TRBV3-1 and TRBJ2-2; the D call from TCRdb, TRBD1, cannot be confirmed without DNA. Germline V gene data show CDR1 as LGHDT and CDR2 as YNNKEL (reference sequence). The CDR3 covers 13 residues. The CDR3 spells CASSQESPRELFF.

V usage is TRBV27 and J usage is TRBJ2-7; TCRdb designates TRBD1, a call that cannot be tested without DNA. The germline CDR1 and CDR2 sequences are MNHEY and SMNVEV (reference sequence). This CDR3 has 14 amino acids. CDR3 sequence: CASSSRDTSYEQYF.

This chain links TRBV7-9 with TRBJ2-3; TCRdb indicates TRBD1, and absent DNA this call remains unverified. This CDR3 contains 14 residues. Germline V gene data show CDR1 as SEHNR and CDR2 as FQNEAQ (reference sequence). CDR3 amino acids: CASSSSGTGVTQYF.

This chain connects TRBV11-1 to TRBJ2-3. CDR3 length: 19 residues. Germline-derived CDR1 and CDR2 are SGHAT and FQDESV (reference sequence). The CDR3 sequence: CASSFDYRGSGFGTDTQYF. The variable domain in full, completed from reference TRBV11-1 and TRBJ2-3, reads EAEVAQSPRYKITEKSQAVAFWCDPISGHATLYWYRQILGQGPELLVQFQDESVVDDSQLPKDRFSAERLKGVDSTLKIQPAELGDSAMYLCASSFDYRGSGFGTDTQYFGPGTRLTVL.

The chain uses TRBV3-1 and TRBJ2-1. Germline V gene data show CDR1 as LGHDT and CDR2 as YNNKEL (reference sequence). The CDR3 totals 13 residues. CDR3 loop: CASSHNDYNEQFF.

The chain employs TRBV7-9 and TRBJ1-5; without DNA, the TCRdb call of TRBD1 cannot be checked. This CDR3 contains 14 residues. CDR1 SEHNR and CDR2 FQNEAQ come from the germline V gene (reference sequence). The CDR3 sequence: CASSLQGANQPQHF.

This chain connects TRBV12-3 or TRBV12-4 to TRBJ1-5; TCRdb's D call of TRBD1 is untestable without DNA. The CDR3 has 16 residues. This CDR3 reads CASSSRRRGGNQPQHF.

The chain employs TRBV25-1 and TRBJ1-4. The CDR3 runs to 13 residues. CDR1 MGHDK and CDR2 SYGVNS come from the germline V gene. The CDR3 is CASSVAGREKLFF.

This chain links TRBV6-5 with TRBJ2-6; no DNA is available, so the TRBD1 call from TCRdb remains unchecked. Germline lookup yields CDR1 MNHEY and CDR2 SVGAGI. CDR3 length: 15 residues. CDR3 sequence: CASRPTGPGANVLTF.

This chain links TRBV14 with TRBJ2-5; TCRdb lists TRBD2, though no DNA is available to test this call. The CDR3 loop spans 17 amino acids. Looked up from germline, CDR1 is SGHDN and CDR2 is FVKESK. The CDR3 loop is CASSQDWASGIQETQYF.

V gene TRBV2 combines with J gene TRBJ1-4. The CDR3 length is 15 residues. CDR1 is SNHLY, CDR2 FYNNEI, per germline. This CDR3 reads CASSPMGSAGEKLFF.

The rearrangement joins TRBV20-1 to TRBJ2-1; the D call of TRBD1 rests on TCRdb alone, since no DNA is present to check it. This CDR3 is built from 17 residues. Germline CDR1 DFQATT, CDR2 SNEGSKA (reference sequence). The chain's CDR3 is CSATSRGGTGSFDEQFF.

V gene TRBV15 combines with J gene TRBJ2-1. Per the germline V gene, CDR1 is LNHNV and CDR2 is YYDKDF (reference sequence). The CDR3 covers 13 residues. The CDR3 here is CATSRDTYNEQFF. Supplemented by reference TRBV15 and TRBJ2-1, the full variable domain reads DAMVIQNPRYQVTQFGKPVTLSCSQTLNHNVMYWYQQKSSQAPKLLFHYYDKDFNNEADTPDNFQSRRPNTSFCFLDIRSPGLGDTAMYLCATSRDTYNEQFFGPGTRLTVL.

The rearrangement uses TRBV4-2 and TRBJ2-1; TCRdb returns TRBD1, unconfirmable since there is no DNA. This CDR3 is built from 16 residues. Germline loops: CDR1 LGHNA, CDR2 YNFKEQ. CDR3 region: CASSQEFGTGENEQFF.

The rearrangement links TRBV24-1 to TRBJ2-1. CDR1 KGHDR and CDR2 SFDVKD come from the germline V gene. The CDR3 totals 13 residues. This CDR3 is CATSDSAYNEQFF.

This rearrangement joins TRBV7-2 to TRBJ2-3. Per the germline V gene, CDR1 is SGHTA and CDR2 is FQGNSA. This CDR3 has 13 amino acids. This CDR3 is CASSFRLTDTQYF.

The chain's CDR3 is CASSPLAGGIEQFF. The genes are TRBV25-1 and TRBJ2-1; TCRdb calls TRBD2, which cannot be checked without DNA. This CDR3 is 14 amino acids long. The germline V gene encodes CDR1 MGHDK and CDR2 SYGVNS.